The source of this T cell receptor (beta chain) is a study of PD-L1 blockade in urothelial cancer. Study overall: Blood was analyzed 3 weeks (second dose) and 6 weeks after treatment start.

The CDR3 length is 11 residues. Trimming left V 6 bases short and J 4 bases short, with 6 bases between. Germline values: CDR1 MNHNS, CDR2 SASEGT. Some clones are missing from TCRdb's copy, which holds only in-frame ones; the method was immunoSEQ multiplex PCR. The sample lists around 35,000 clones; roughly four fifths were seen once. The receptor was isolated from a man between 60 and 75 years old with urothelial cancer. The rearrangement links TRBV6-1 to TRBJ1-2; no clear D gene. The input for sequencing was PBMCs, taken around atezolizumab (anti-PD-L1) treatment. The CDR3: CASSLGYGYTF. In nucleotides, the CDR3 is TGTGCCAGCAGCCTCGGCTATGGCTACACCTTC.